These T cell receptor beta chains were read from a single sample in a study of T-cell memory formation after mild COVID-19. TCRdb redid the calling of the 5' RACE reads with MiXCR, one entry per CDR3 protein. The sample contains approximately 150,000 distinct CDR3 sequences, more than 14% of which appear only once. Sequenced material: PBMCs or a T cell subset sorted from them (not recorded which). The receptors stem from an adult woman who had mild COVID-19 (a few samples of this study predate the infection). Cell type and time point are not known. The CDR3 runs from the conserved cysteine through the conserved F or W. The D gene is left open where the match is weak. Clone sizes are given selectively: once, few, many, or a class where the clone is expanded.

j_call cdr3_length clone_size v_call d_call cdr3_aa cdr3_nt
TRBJ1-2 14 NA TRBV6-5 TRBD1 CASSYDGTGYGYTF TGTGCCAGCAGTTACGATGGGACAGGCTATGGCTACACCTTC
TRBJ2-1 14 few TRBV6-2/TRBV6-3 NA CASSYTGNLNEQFF TGTGCCAGCAGTTACACCGGAAATCTCAATGAGCAGTTCTTC
TRBJ2-2 15 few TRBV27 NA CASSFRYRDTGELFF TGTGCCAGCAGTTTCCGATATCGCGACACCGGGGAGCTGTTTTTT
TRBJ2-7 14 few TRBV28 TRBD1 CASSFRGTAYEQYF TGTGCCAGCAGTTTTAGGGGGACAGCCTACGAGCAGTACTTC
TRBJ2-5 16 many TRBV4-2 NA CASSQAGGRGTETQYF TGTGCCAGCAGCCAAGCAGGGGGGCGGGGGACAGAGACCCAGTACTTC
TRBJ1-1 15 few TRBV5-5 NA CASSVATIVNTEAFF TGTGCCAGCAGCGTTGCGACCATTGTGAACACTGAAGCTTTCTTT
TRBJ2-2 14 few TRBV20-1 TRBD1 CSASKAGGAGELFF TGCAGTGCTAGCAAGGCAGGGGGCGCCGGGGAGCTGTTTTTT
TRBJ2-5 14 many TRBV5-1 TRBD2 CASSPSGGPETQYF TGCGCCAGCAGCCCGAGCGGGGGGCCAGAGACCCAGTACTTC
TRBJ2-1 13 NA TRBV19 NA CASSRSVPNEQFF TGTGCCAGTAGTCGGAGTGTCCCCAATGAGCAGTTCTTC
TRBJ2-3 13 few TRBV7-3 NA CASSQGGIDTQYF TGTGCCAGCAGCCAAGGGGGGATAGATACGCAGTATTTT
TRBJ2-7 13 few TRBV20-1 NA CSARGQNNYEQYF TGCAGTGCTAGAGGACAGAATAATTACGAGCAGTACTTC
TRBJ2-3 19 NA TRBV4-3 NA CASSQDWENEAAFTDTQYF TGCGCCAGCAGCCAAGATTGGGAGAATGAGGCTGCCTTCACAGATACGCAGTATTTT
TRBJ2-5 14 NA TRBV20-1 TRBD2 CSAHHSGGFETQYF TGCAGTGCCCATCATAGCGGGGGGTTTGAGACCCAGTACTTC
TRBJ2-5 15 few TRBV9 TRBD1 CASSVTGGIQETQYF TGTGCCAGCAGCGTGACAGGGGGGATACAAGAGACCCAGTACTTC
TRBJ2-7 12 NA TRBV12-3/TRBV12-4 NA CASSSQVGGQYF TGTGCCAGCAGCTCCCAGGTTGGAGGGCAGTACTTC
TRBJ2-1 16 NA TRBV7-9 TRBD1 CASSLGDRGVYNEQFF TGTGCCAGCAGCTTAGGGGACAGGGGAGTTTACAATGAGCAGTTCTTC
TRBJ2-6 17 few TRBV7-7 NA CASSPAKGFTGANVLTF TGTGCTAGCAGCCCCGCCAAGGGCTTTACTGGGGCCAACGTCCTGACTTTC
TRBJ1-2 13 few TRBV25-1 NA CASSESGPYGYTF TGTGCCAGCAGTGAATCAGGTCCCTATGGCTATACCTTC
TRBJ2-7 16 few TRBV12-3/TRBV12-4 NA CASSPRRGTVAYEQYF TGTGCCAGCAGTCCGAGGAGGGGGACGGTAGCCTACGAGCAGTACTTC
TRBJ2-3 14 few TRBV20-1 NA CSARRGPSTDTQYF TGCAGTGCTAGGAGGGGACCTAGCACAGATACGCAGTATTTT
TRBJ2-2 14 NA TRBV12-3/TRBV12-4 TRBD2 CASSPSGGTGELFF TGTGCCAGCAGCCCCAGCGGGGGGACCGGGGAGCTGTTTTTT
TRBJ2-4 18 few TRBV6-6 TRBD2 CASSYGLAGALAKNIQYF TGTGCCAGCAGTTATGGGCTAGCGGGGGCTTTAGCCAAAAACATTCAGTACTTC
TRBJ2-7 14 few TRBV15 NA CATSRDRGTERQYF TGTGCCACCAGCAGAGATCGGGGCACGGAGAGGCAGTACTTC
TRBJ1-5 15 NA TRBV25-1 NA CASSDGGLGNQPQHF TGTGCCAGCAGTGATGGGGGCCTGGGCAATCAGCCCCAGCATTTT
TRBJ2-7 16 many TRBV6-5 TRBD1 CASRGQGANRAYEQYF TGTGCCAGCAGGGGACAGGGGGCGAATCGGGCCTACGAGCAGTACTTC
TRBJ2-7 13 NA TRBV7-2 NA CASRGPGTYEQYF TGTGCCAGCAGAGGGCCTGGGACCTACGAGCAGTACTTC
TRBJ2-7 14 NA TRBV12-3/TRBV12-4 NA CASSSSGISYEQYF TGTGCCAGCAGTTCCTCGGGGATATCCTACGAGCAGTACTTC
TRBJ2-7 16 few TRBV18 TRBD1 CASSPRGAGGPYEQYF TGTGCCAGCTCACCACGTGGGGCAGGGGGCCCCTACGAGCAGTACTTC